This passage covers 18 T cell receptor beta chains from one sample sequenced in a study of cytomegalovirus exposure and HLA in healthy donors. Vbeta (60) and Jbeta (13) primers were used in the PCR. The assay was immunoSEQ multiplex PCR, and TCRdb's table has in-frame clones only and misses some. The top ten hold about 5.4% of the sample, which has approximately 170,000 clones, 73% seen once. The sample taken for sequencing was PBMCs. These receptors were taken from a woman under 30 in good health and CMV-seropositive.

The chain links TRBV30 to TRBJ2-5; D uncertain. Between the trimmed V and J ends, which lost 0 bases and 2 bases, there was a span of 4 bases. Germline lookup yields CDR1 GTSNPN and CDR2 SVGIG (reference sequence). The length of the CDR3 is 12 residues. The chain's CDR3 is CAWSVLQETQYF. In nucleotides, the CDR3 is TGTGCCTGGAGTGTACTGCAAGAGACCCAGTACTTC.

The V call is TRBV27, the J call TRBJ2-5; the D gene is possibly TRBD1 (5 bases). This CDR3 has 13 amino acids. Germline CDR1 and CDR2: MNHEY and SMNVEV (reference sequence). The V and J ends lost 3 bases and 5 bases respectively, with 10 bases between them. The CDR3 sequence is CASSFRGGETQYF. In nucleotides, the CDR3 is TGTGCCAGCAGTTTTAGGGGTGGGGAGACCCAGTACTTC.

The chain combines TRBV14 with TRBJ1-6; D is perhaps TRBD1 (5 bases). The germline V and J ends were trimmed by 2 bases and 10 bases, with 18 bases remaining between them. The germline gives CDR1 SGHDN, CDR2 FVKESK. The CDR3 extends over 16 amino acids. The CDR3: CASSQRVRGTPSPLHF. The CDR3 region has the DNA TGTGCCAGCAGCCAAAGGGTGCGGGGGACCCCGTCACCCCTCCACTTT.

This clone has only a few counts. The gene calls are TRBV9 and TRBJ2-6; 12 bases fit TRBD1. Germline loops: CDR1 SGDLS, CDR2 YYNGEE. The V and J ends lost 1 base and 3 bases, in that order; junction bases with no gene match: 8. The CDR3 extends over 19 amino acids. For the CDR3, the DNA is TGTGCCAGCAGCGTATCAGCCCGGGACAGGGGGCGTGGGGCCAACGTCCTGACTTTC. Amino acids: CASSVSARDRGRGANVLTF.

Only one count was recorded for this clone. This specimen includes other DNA sequences encoding the same CDR3. J is TRBJ1-2 and V is TRBV9; D uncertain. The CDR3 is 14 amino acids. V dropped 2 bases and J dropped 2 bases, with 10 bases sitting between them. From germline, CDR1 is SGDLS and CDR2 YYNGEE. Here the CDR3 DNA reads TGTGCCAGCAGCGTGGCAGGAACCAACTATGGCTACACCTTC. It codes for CASSVAGTNYGYTF.

The gene calls are TRBV7-9 and TRBJ1-4; tentative D call: TRBD1 (5 bases). Germline assignment: CDR1 SEHNR and CDR2 FQNEAQ (reference sequence). Trimming removed 10 bases from V and 7 bases from J, with 19 bases in between. The CDR3 totals 14 residues. DNA for the CDR3: TGTGCCAACAGTCTAGCGACAGCGGTTGAAAAACTGTTTTTT. Its protein is CANSLATAVEKLFF. The full variable domain, in which reference TRBV7-9 and TRBJ1-4 provide the parts outside the CDR3, is DTGVSQNPRHKITKRGQNVTFRCDPISEHNRLYWYRQTLGQGPEFLTYFQNEAQLEKSRLLSDRFSAERPKGSFSTLEIQRTEQGDSAMYLCANSLATAVEKLFFGSGTQLSVL.

The chain links TRBV27 to TRBJ2-7; D is perhaps TRBD1 (6 bases). V gave up 4 bases and J gave up 4 bases, with 14 bases separating them. This CDR3 has 14 residues. Germline lookup yields CDR1 MNHEY and CDR2 SMNVEV (reference sequence). The CDR3 DNA reads as TGTGCCAGCAGTTCGGAAAGGGGGTTGTACGAGCAGTACTTC. Amino acids: CASSSERGLYEQYF.

The chain combines TRBV19 with TRBJ2-3; TRBD2 aligns across 10 bases. Losses at the gene ends were 6 bases for V and 2 bases for J; bases not matched to a gene: 5. The CDR3 covers 15 residues. Germline V CDR1 and CDR2: LNHDA, SQIVND (reference sequence). The CDR3 reads CASRLAGSLTDTQYF. CDR3 nucleotide sequence: TGTGCCAGTAGACTAGCGGGGAGCCTCACAGATACGCAGTATTTT.

This rearrangement joins TRBV5-6 to TRBJ2-3; perhaps TRBD1 as D (5 bases). Germline CDR1 SGHDT, CDR2 YYEEEE. The CDR3 loop spans 14 amino acids. Deletions cut 5 bases from V and 1 base from J, with 11 bases between. The CDR3 region is CASSAGRGTDTQYF. DNA of the CDR3: TGTGCCAGCAGTGCAGGGCGAGGCACAGATACGCAGTATTTT. The variable domain in full, with the rest retrieved from reference TRBV5-6 and TRBJ2-3, is DAGVTQSPTHLIKTRGQQVTLRCSPKSGHDTVSWYQQALGQGPQFIFQYYEEEERQRGNFPDRFSGHQFPNYSSELNVNALLLGDSALYLCASSAGRGTDTQYFGPGTRLTVL.

The genes are TRBV19 and TRBJ2-2; 12 positions agree with TRBD2. Germline V gives CDR1 LNHDA, CDR2 SQIVND (reference sequence). The CDR3 has 17 residues. Trimming removed 5 bases from V and 7 bases from J; junction bases left unmatched: 11. CDR3 bases: TGTGCCAGTAGTTCCCTAGCGGGGGGGACTCTGTACGGGGAGCTGTTTTTT. Translation gives CASSSLAGGTLYGELFF.

The rearrangement uses TRBV2 and TRBJ1-1, with D hard to call. The CDR3 has 13 amino acids. Germline V gene sequence: CDR1 SNHLY, CDR2 FYNNEI. Trimming pared 5 bases from V and 0 bases from J, leaving 7 bases between. The CDR3 region is CASSSVMNTEAFF. The CDR3, as DNA: TGTGCCAGCAGTAGCGTAATGAACACTGAAGCTTTCTTT.

The chain employs TRBV7-9 and TRBJ2-2; possibly TRBD1 for D (6 bases). Looked up from germline, CDR1 is SEHNR and CDR2 is FQNEAQ (reference sequence). V was shortened by 5 bases and J by 0 bases, with 19 bases between the two germline ends. This CDR3 comprises 18 residues. CDR3 in DNA: TGTGCCAGCAGCGTGACACAGGGAGACCTATCGAACACCGGGGAGCTGTTTTTT. Its protein product is CASSVTQGDLSNTGELFF.

This rearrangement joins TRBV28 to TRBJ2-7; TRBD1 aligns across 7 bases. The J segment lost 3 bases and the V segment lost 6 bases, leaving 5 bases of the junction unmatched. In germline, CDR1 is MDHEN, CDR2 SYDVKM. The CDR3 length is 13 residues. CDR3 coding DNA: TGTGCCAGCAGCGCCGGGACAGTCTACGAGCAGTACTTC. As protein: CASSAGTVYEQYF.

The chain couples TRBV6-1 to TRBJ1-1, with 8 bases matching TRBD1. The V gene end was trimmed by 4 bases and the J gene end by 4 bases; junction bases not matched to a gene: 8. The germline V gene encodes CDR1 MNHNS and CDR2 SASEGT. CDR3 length: 15 residues. CDR3 in amino acids: CASSVQGAPSTEAFF. The DNA for the CDR3 is TGTGCCAGCAGTGTCCAGGGGGCGCCCAGCACTGAAGCTTTCTTT.

V gene TRBV18 combines with J gene TRBJ2-6; 8 nucleotides align to TRBD1. Germline lookup yields CDR1 KGHSH and CDR2 LQKENI. V trimming: 1 base; J trimming: 4 bases; junction bases outside the gene matches: 3. CDR3 length equals 16 residues. CDR3 nucleotides: TGTGCCAGCTCACCACTCAGGGGGCCGGGGGCCAACGTCCTGACTTTC. Amino acid sequence: CASSPLRGPGANVLTF.

The chain links TRBV4-3 to TRBJ1-2, with 7 bases matching TRBD1. This CDR3 has 15 residues. Germline CDR1 and CDR2: LGHNA and YSLEER. V gave up 3 bases and J gave up 0 bases; unmatched junction bases: 4. The CDR3 protein is CASSHDRVSNYGYTF. The CDR3 nucleotides read TGCGCCAGCAGCCATGACAGGGTTTCTAACTATGGCTACACCTTC.

This clone was seen once. The chain combines TRBV4-2 with TRBJ1-3; D remains ambiguous. The CDR3 runs 11 residues. The germline V gene encodes CDR1 LGHNA and CDR2 YNFKEQ. Trimming removed 6 bases from V and 4 bases from J, with 4 bases in between. As DNA, the CDR3 is TGTGCCAGCAGGACAGGAAACACCATATATTTT. This translates into CASRTGNTIYF.

V and J are TRBV19 and TRBJ1-2, with TRBD1 matching over 10 bases. The CDR3 runs to 13 residues. The ends lost 5 bases at V and 6 bases at J; junction bases unmatched: 3. Germline V gives CDR1 LNHDA, CDR2 SQIVND (reference sequence). CDR3 coding DNA: TGTGCCAGTAGTGTGGGACAGGGGAATGGCTACACCTTC. This sequence encodes CASSVGQGNGYTF. The full variable domain, its missing parts supplied by reference TRBV19 and TRBJ1-2, is DGGITQSPKYLFRKEGQNVTLSCEQNLNHDAMYWYRQDPGQGLRLIYYSQIVNDFQKGDIAEGYSVSREKKESFPLTVTSAQKNPTAFYLCASSVGQGNGYTFGSGTRLTVV.